The T cell receptor beta chain described here comes from a study of cytomegalovirus exposure and HLA in healthy donors. Study outcomes and limitations: Sequencing likely caused a cluster of highly shared sequence variants. Cytomegalovirus status was reportedly diagnosed by the classifier with high sensitivity and specificity.

Researchers ran the PCR with 60 Vbeta and 13 Jbeta primers. Some clones are missing from TCRdb's copy, which holds only in-frame ones; the method was immunoSEQ multiplex PCR. The sample includes about 190,000 clones, more than 85% seen only once; the top ten take roughly 1.8%. A remark on this clone: Its matching antigen is unknown.

CDR3 length equals 13 residues. The V and J ends lost 5 bases and 5 bases, in that order; junction bases with no gene match: 3. Germline loops: CDR1 SGHNT, CDR2 YENEEA. The V gene is TRBV11-3, the J gene TRBJ2-7; 10 bases line up with TRBD1. What was sequenced was PBMCs. This sequence originates from a woman between 18 and 30 years old in good health and CMV-seronegative. For the CDR3, the DNA is TGTGCCAGCAGCCATGGGACAGGGGACGAGCAGTACTTC. This gives the protein CASSHGTGDEQYF.